These 28 T cell receptor beta chains were sequenced from one sample in a study of blood T cells in healthy people across ages. Primed by a sample-barcoded 5' primer and a J-beta primer mix, a second PCR proceeded for about 6 to 11 cycles. Using its own MiXCR run on the 5' RACE reads, TCRdb lists one record per CDR3 protein. The data contain under 2 million distinct CDR3 sequences, about 35% of them singletons. The sample consisted of blood. These receptor sequences come from a woman aged 25 to 45 in good health.

This chain connects TRBV6-1 to TRBJ2-2; D is perhaps TRBD1 (6 bases). The CDR3 spans 15 residues. Trimming removed 5 bases at V and 2 bases at J, with 12 bases between. Germline V lookup: CDR1 MNHNS, CDR2 SASEGT. The CDR3 is CASSWGPINTGELFF. CDR3 bases: TGTGCCAGCAGTTGGGGGCCTATCAACACCGGGGAGCTGTTTTTT.

This clonotype was detected a few times. This chain connects TRBV7-9 to TRBJ2-1; 8 bases fit TRBD1. The CDR3 loop spans 15 amino acids. V was clipped by 5 bases and J by 2 bases; unmatched bases: 5. Germline CDR1 is SEHNR and CDR2 is FQNEAQ (reference sequence). The CDR3 DNA is TGTGCCAGCAGCAGATCACAGGGGGCCTACAATGAGCAGTTCTTC. Protein product: CASSRSQGAYNEQFF.

Concerning this clonotype itself: A much bigger clone sits one base away, suggesting this may be a read error. The CDR3 DNA is TGTGCCAGCAGCCTTAGGTGGGGACCCGATTCACCCCTCCACTTT. Its protein is CASSLRWGPDSPLHF. The rearrangement joins TRBV27 to TRBJ1-6, with a tentative D call TRBD1 (5 bases). V lost 6 bases and J 8 bases, leaving 17 bases between the germline ends. Germline values: CDR1 MNHEY, CDR2 SMNVEV (reference sequence). This CDR3 comprises 15 residues.

The rearrangement links TRBV20-1 to TRBJ2-1; TRBD2 matches 7 bases. V lost 5 bases to trimming and J lost 11 bases; unmatched junction nucleotides: 12. This CDR3 has 13 amino acids. The germline gives CDR1 DFQATT, CDR2 SNEGSKA (reference sequence). The CDR3 sequence is CSALSRLAEKQFF. The CDR3 DNA follows: TGCAGTGCTCTCTCCCGGCTAGCGGAGAAGCAGTTCTTC.

This clonotype was recorded at least ten times. CDR3 coding DNA: TGTGCCAGCAGCCCTAGGGGCCTCACAGATACGCAGTATTTT. Its translation is CASSPRGLTDTQYF. The rearrangement uses TRBV7-3 and TRBJ2-3; TRBD1 is a possible D gene (5 bases). This CDR3 is built from 14 residues. Per the germline V gene, CDR1 is SGHTA and CDR2 is FQGTGA. Between the trimmed V and J ends, which lost 5 bases and 2 bases, there was a span of 11 bases.

This clonotype was seen a handful of times. The chain has TRBV20-1 and TRBJ2-5; D perhaps matches TRBD2 (6 bases). Germline assignment: CDR1 DFQATT and CDR2 SNEGSKA (reference sequence). V lost 1 base, J lost 7 bases, and 13 bases lay in between. This CDR3 is built from 13 residues. CDR3: CSARGAGSGTQYF. The DNA of the CDR3 is TGCAGTGCTAGAGGGGCGGGATCCGGGACCCAGTACTTC.

There are a few counts of this clonotype. This chain joins TRBV30 and TRBJ2-7; TRBD1 agrees at 7 bases. There are 13 residues in the CDR3. The ends lost 7 bases at V and 3 bases at J; junction bases unmatched: 9. From germline, CDR1 is GTSNPN and CDR2 SVGIG (reference sequence). The CDR3, as DNA: TGTGCCTCCTCGGGGACAGAGAACTACGAGCAGTACTTC. Protein: CASSGTENYEQYF.

The rearrangement links TRBV10-3 to TRBJ2-5; D could derive from TRBD1 or TRBD2 (6 bases each). The CDR3 consists of 17 residues. V was shortened by 4 bases and J by 2 bases, with 20 bases between the two germline ends. Looked up from germline, CDR1 is ENHRY and CDR2 is SYGVKD. CDR3 DNA: TGTGCCATCAGTGGGGGGCGGGGTCTTGGCAAACAAGAGACCCAGTACTTC. It codes for CAISGGRGLGKQETQYF.

This clonotype has only a few counts. V usage is TRBV29-1 and J usage is TRBJ2-1; the D is unclear. Trimming removed 2 bases from V and 6 bases from J, with 11 bases in between. CDR1 and CDR2 (germline): SQVTM, ANQGSEA. This CDR3 spans 13 amino acids. The CDR3: CSVELNVRNEQFF. The CDR3 DNA reads as TGCAGCGTTGAACTGAACGTTCGCAATGAGCAGTTCTTC.

About this clonotype: It is likely a read error, because the conserved phenylalanine at the end of the CDR3 is missing. The chain carries TRBV6-2 or TRBV6-3 and TRBJ2-3; tentatively, D is TRBD2 (6 bases). The CDR3 is made up of 17 amino acids. V lost 2 bases and J lost 1, with 16 bases in between. Germline CDR1 and CDR2: MNHEY and SVGEGT. The CDR3 DNA follows: TGTGCCAGCAGTTACGGCGGGGTGGTTTCTGGCACAGATACGCAGTATGTT. Amino acids: CASSYGGVVSGTDTQYV.

This clonotype was picked up a small number of times. This chain connects TRBV4-1 to TRBJ2-1, with 7 nucleotides matching TRBD1. Germline-derived CDR1 and CDR2 are MGHRA and YSYEKL. The CDR3 is made up of 13 amino acids. Germline trimming cut 0 bases from V and 14 bases from J; bases unmatched to any gene: 7. CDR3 in amino acids: CASSQDRLGGEFF. The CDR3, as DNA: TGCGCCAGCAGCCAAGATCGGTTAGGGGGCGAGTTCTTC.

The table lists this clonotype with a count of one. V is TRBV5-1 and J is TRBJ2-7; 11 positions agree with TRBD2. V trimming: 2 bases; J trimming: 3 bases; junction bases outside the gene matches: 13. Germline CDR1 SGHRS, CDR2 YFSETQ. This CDR3 comprises 18 residues. CDR3 coding DNA: TGCGCCAGCAGCTTTGTAGCGGGAGGGCCCAGGAAGGACTACGAGCAGTACTTC. Residues: CASSFVAGGPRKDYEQYF.

On this clonotype itself: A junction end diverges from the germline sequence, so it may reflect a read error. The chain is built from TRBV6-2 or TRBV6-3 and TRBJ2-3, with 9 bases that match TRBD2. Germline lookup yields CDR1 MNHEY and CDR2 SVGEGT. The CDR3 is made up of 16 amino acids. The CDR3 bases are TGTACCAGCAGCCCCCGCGGCGGGGGGGCGACAGATACGCAGTATTTT. Protein: CTSSPRGGGATDTQYF.

The rearrangement uses TRBV20-1 and TRBJ1-4; TRBD1 matches 12 bases. With V trimmed by 3 bases and J by 7 bases, 3 bases remained unmatched. Germline V CDR1 and CDR2: DFQATT, SNEGSKA (reference sequence). The CDR3 extends over 14 amino acids. CDR3 amino acids: CSARRGQGAEKLFF. CDR3 bases: TGCAGTGCTAGGAGGGGACAGGGGGCTGAAAAACTGTTTTTT.

This clonotype occurred a few times. The CDR3 loop is CASSPGQGKNEQFF. In nucleotides, the CDR3 is TGCGCCAGCAGCCCCGGACAGGGTAAGAATGAGCAGTTCTTC. The chain links TRBV5-1 to TRBJ2-1; 8 bases line up with TRBD1. Unmatched junction bases numbered 7, after V lost 4 bases and J lost 7 bases. Germline V gene sequence: CDR1 SGHRS, CDR2 YFSETQ. The CDR3 contains 14 residues.

The genes are TRBV7-9 and TRBJ2-7, with TRBD1 identical over 7 bases. Germline CDR1 SEHNR, CDR2 FQNEAQ (reference sequence). J gave up 6 bases and V 5 bases, and 7 bases lay outside the gene matches. This CDR3 spans 13 amino acids. CDR3 in amino acids: CASSLDRAVEQYF. The DNA of the CDR3 is TGTGCCAGCAGCCTCGACAGGGCTGTCGAGCAGTACTTC.

Only one count was recorded for this clonotype. This may stem from a read error, because a much larger clone lies one nucleotide away. The chain couples TRBV5-5 to TRBJ2-3; 9 nucleotides align to TRBD2. Germline V CDR1 and CDR2: SGHKS, YYEKEE (reference sequence). The CDR3 has 15 residues. The J segment lost 2 bases and the V segment lost 2 bases, leaving 3 bases of the junction unmatched. CDR3: CASSLGTSLTDTQYF. The CDR3 DNA reads as TGTGCCAGCAGCTTAGGGACTAGCCTCACAGATACGCAGTATTTT.

This chain connects TRBV4-1 to TRBJ2-5; 12 bases are a match to TRBD2. V shed 2 bases, J shed 5 bases, and the junction held 3 bases outside the gene matches. Germline lookup yields CDR1 MGHRA and CDR2 YSYEKL. The CDR3 is 15 residues long. The DNA for the CDR3 is TGCGCCAGCAGCCAATCCGGGACTAGCGGGGAGACCCAGTACTTC. It codes for CASSQSGTSGETQYF.

The J gene is TRBJ2-7, the V gene TRBV13; perhaps TRBD2 as D (6 bases). Germline CDR1 PRHDT, CDR2 FYEKMQ (reference sequence). The CDR3 totals 15 residues. Trimming removed 6 bases at V and 4 bases at J, with 19 bases between. The CDR3 DNA follows: TGTGCCAGCAGACACGGGACTCTAAAAAAGTACGAGCAGTACTTC. It codes for CASRHGTLKKYEQYF.

Concerning this clonotype itself: At one end the junction does not follow the germline gene, possibly because of a read error. The chain carries TRBV24-1 and TRBJ2-1; 13 nucleotides match TRBD2. Germline V lookup: CDR1 KGHDR, CDR2 SFDVKD. This CDR3 has 17 residues. The chain's CDR3 is CAISDRGLAGALNEQFF. CDR3 coding DNA: TGTGCCATCAGTGACCGCGGACTAGCGGGAGCCCTAAATGAGCAGTTCTTC.

This clonotype appeared a few times. For the CDR3, the DNA is TGCAGTGCCGCTTTGGACTTCTCCTACAATGAGCAGTTCTTC. Protein product: CSAALDFSYNEQFF. The chain links TRBV20-1 to TRBJ2-1, with D perhaps matching TRBD2 (5 bases). The V end lost 6 bases, the J end lost 0 bases, and 12 bases lay between the germline ends. Germline loops: CDR1 DFQATT, CDR2 SNEGSKA (reference sequence). CDR3 length: 14 residues.

The chain uses TRBV15 and TRBJ1-1; 9 bases line up with TRBD1. CDR1 is LNHNV and CDR2 is YYDKDF in the germline V gene (reference sequence). The CDR3 has 16 amino acids. V lost 8 bases to trimming and J lost 1 base; unmatched junction nucleotides: 11. The CDR3 nucleotides are TGTGCCACCCACTCCGACAGGGGGGAACCGAACACTGAAGCTTTCTTT. Its protein product is CATHSDRGEPNTEAFF. Filled out from reference TRBV15 and TRBJ1-1, the complete variable domain reads DAMVIQNPRYQVTQFGKPVTLSCSQTLNHNVMYWYQQKSSQAPKLLFHYYDKDFNNEADTPDNFQSRRPNTSFCFLDIRSPGLGDTAMYLCATHSDRGEPNTEAFFGQGTRLTVV.

The V gene is TRBV5-1, the J gene TRBJ2-7, with 10 bases lining up with TRBD1. Germline V CDR1 and CDR2: SGHRS, YFSETQ. This CDR3 is 15 amino acids long. The junction had 5 bases not matched to a gene; V was cut back by 0 bases and J by 5 bases. CDR3 DNA: TGCGCCAGCAGCTTGGCCAGGACAGGGGGTGACGAGCAGTACTTC. Translated, it gives CASSLARTGGDEQYF.

The V and J genes are TRBV27 and TRBJ2-2, with D maybe TRBD1 (6 bases). From germline, CDR1 is MNHEY and CDR2 SMNVEV (reference sequence). Trimming pared 1 base from V and 0 bases from J, leaving 15 bases between. The CDR3 spans 18 residues. This CDR3 is CASSLLALDSPNTGELFF. The CDR3 coding sequence is TGTGCCAGCAGTTTATTGGCTCTGGACAGTCCGAACACCGGGGAGCTGTTTTTT.

The chain is built from TRBV12-3 or TRBV12-4 and TRBJ1-2, with TRBD1 matching over 7 bases. CDR3 length equals 14 residues. J gave up 8 bases and V 7 bases, and 13 bases lay outside the gene matches. The CDR3: CASTPDRSYQGYTF. CDR3 DNA: TGTGCCAGCACCCCGGACAGGAGCTATCAAGGCTACACCTTC.

This clonotype appeared a few times. The J gene is TRBJ1-2, the V gene TRBV5-6; D possibly corresponds to TRBD1 (6 bases). CDR1 and CDR2 (germline): SGHDT, YYEEEE. This CDR3 spans 14 amino acids. The V end was cut by 1 base, the J end by 6 bases, with 13 bases between. CDR3 nucleotide sequence: TGTGCCAGCAGCTTGAGTTGGGGGCAGGATGGCTACACCTTC. Translating gives CASSLSWGQDGYTF.

V gene TRBV5-6 combines with J gene TRBJ2-2, with 12 bases matching TRBD2. Germline CDR1 SGHDT, CDR2 YYEEEE. The CDR3 loop spans 16 amino acids. After removal of 4 bases from V and 7 bases from J, the junction contained 8 bases not matched to a gene. For the CDR3, the DNA is TGTGCCAGCAGCCCCGGGGGACTAGCGGGTGTCGGGGAGCTGTTTTTT. This translates into CASSPGGLAGVGELFF.

In nucleotides, the CDR3 is TGTGCCAGCAGCCAGACGGGATTGCGACCGTGGGGTGAAGCTTTCTTT. Translating gives CASSQTGLRPWGEAFF. The chain carries TRBV3-1 and TRBJ1-1; D gene unclear. CDR1 is LGHDT and CDR2 is YNNKEL in the germline V gene (reference sequence). This CDR3 contains 16 residues. The V and J ends lost 3 bases and 7 bases respectively, with 21 bases between them.